The next 12 T cell receptor beta chains were all read from a single sample in a study of T and B cells in COVID-19 patients. TRB rearrangements were amplified by multiplex PCR with BIOMED2 TRB-A/B primers. TCRdb reprocessed the multiplex PCR reads with MiXCR, giving one entry per CDR3 protein. The table has about 5,000 distinct CDR3 sequences, roughly 28% seen once. Blood genomic DNA input for TRB amplification was about 250-550 ng. The sample was blood. The receptors were gathered from a human donor with active COVID-19.

The CDR3: CASSLVLAGVGITDTQYF. The CDR3 DNA sequence: TGTGCCAGCAGCTTAGTACTAGCGGGAGTGGGGATCACAGATACGCAGTATTTT. The V and J genes are TRBV7-9 and TRBJ2-3; TRBD2 matches at 11 bases. Germline V gives CDR1 SEHNR, CDR2 FQNEAQ (reference sequence). The CDR3 has 18 residues. The V gene end was trimmed by 1 base and the J gene end by 2 bases; junction bases not matched to a gene: 8.

This clonotype has a single count. The V gene is TRBV20-1, the J gene TRBJ2-7, with D maybe TRBD1 (6 bases). This CDR3 is 15 amino acids long. The ends were cut back, 5 bases at V and 0 bases at J, with 17 bases in the middle. From germline, CDR1 is DFQATT and CDR2 SNEGSKA (reference sequence). The CDR3, as DNA: TGCAGTGCTCCTCCAGGGGCCCGATTCTCCTACGAGCAGTACTTC. Translation gives CSAPPGARFSYEQYF.

The rearrangement joins TRBV6-4 to TRBJ2-7; 10 bases agree with TRBD1. Per the germline V gene, CDR1 is MRHNA and CDR2 is SNTAGT. V trimming: 2 bases; J trimming: 3 bases; junction bases outside the gene matches: 4. This CDR3 contains 15 residues. The CDR3 DNA is TGTGCCAGCAGTGACGATTGGGACAGGGGCTACGAGCAGTACTTC. Translation: CASSDDWDRGYEQYF.

By share, this clonotype counts as medium-sized. The V gene is TRBV19, the J gene TRBJ2-3; 13 bases match TRBD2. Germline assignment: CDR1 LNHDA and CDR2 SQIVND (reference sequence). This CDR3 spans 16 amino acids. Trimming removed 5 bases from V and 3 bases from J; junction bases left unmatched: 5. The CDR3, as DNA: TGTGCCAGTAGTTCCTTACTAGCGGGAGGGACAGATACGCAGTATTTT. The encoded protein is CASSSLLAGGTDTQYF.

With regard to this clonotype: A read error may be the cause here, since a much bigger clone is one base away. V and J are TRBV12-3 or TRBV12-4 and TRBJ2-3; D is uncertain. V was shortened by 1 base and J by 5 bases, with 10 bases between the two germline ends. The CDR3 extends over 14 amino acids. The CDR3 protein is CASSLGPVEDTQYF. The CDR3, as DNA: TGTGCCAGCAGTTTAGGGCCAGTGGAAGATACGCAGTATTTT.

By frequency in the sample, this clonotype is medium-sized (0.01 to 0.1%). The chain recombines TRBV12-3 or TRBV12-4 with TRBJ1-5, with D tentatively TRBD1 (5 bases). The CDR3 runs to 15 residues. The V end lost 0 bases, the J end lost 0 bases, and 6 bases lay between the germline ends. DNA of the CDR3: TGTGCCAGCAGTTTAGCGGGGGATAGCAATCAGCCCCAGCATTTT. This encodes CASSLAGDSNQPQHF.

The table lists this clonotype with a few counts. V and J are TRBV18 and TRBJ2-5; TRBD1 aligns across 8 bases. The germline V gene encodes CDR1 KGHSH and CDR2 LQKENI. With 6 bases clipped from V and 3 bases from J, the junction kept 9 bases outside the gene matches. The CDR3 consists of 15 residues. CDR3 DNA: TGTGCCAGCTCCCCCCCGGACAGGGAGGAAGAGACCCAGTACTTC. Amino acid sequence: CASSPPDREEETQYF.

This clonotype is medium-sized (0.01 to 0.1%) in the sample. The rearrangement links TRBV5-5 to TRBJ1-2; no definite D call. The CDR3 runs to 16 residues. V was clipped by 0 bases and J by 6 bases, with 18 bases between them. CDR1 and CDR2 from the germline V gene are SGHKS and YYEKEE (reference sequence). CDR3 in DNA: TGTGCCAGCAGCTTGGTTGAGCTGGTACAGCGGAATGGCTACACCTTC. Its protein product is CASSLVELVQRNGYTF.

This clonotype has only a few counts. The rearrangement uses TRBV18 and TRBJ1-3; no clear D gene. V was pared by 5 bases and J by 5 bases, with 16 bases between. The CDR3 sequence is 15 residues long. Germline CDR1 and CDR2: KGHSH and LQKENI. The CDR3 DNA reads as TGTGCCAGCTCAAGTGTGGAACGGGGAAGAAACACCATATATTTT. This sequence encodes CASSSVERGRNTIYF.

This clonotype was seen a few times. The gene calls are TRBV7-2 and TRBJ2-1; D not resolved. Trimming removed 5 bases from V and 10 bases from J, with 9 bases in between. This CDR3 comprises 11 residues. Germline V CDR1 and CDR2: SGHTA, FQGNSA. CDR3: CASSPLREQFF. In nucleotides, the CDR3 is TGTGCCAGCAGCCCCTTGAGGGAGCAGTTCTTC.

This clonotype is medium-sized by share. The rearrangement links TRBV6-2 or TRBV6-3 to TRBJ2-1, with 8 nucleotides matching TRBD2. V gave up 6 bases and J gave up 5 bases; unmatched junction bases: 12. Germline assignment: CDR1 MNHEY and CDR2 SVGEGT. The length of the CDR3 is 16 residues. The CDR3 coding sequence is TGTGCCAGCAGCCCGGCTTTAGCGGGATTAAACAATGAGCAGTTCTTC. Translation: CASSPALAGLNNEQFF.

In this sample, this clonotype is medium-sized. The V call is TRBV6-5, the J call TRBJ1-1; D is undetermined. The CDR3 length is 14 residues. Germline V gene data show CDR1 as MNHEY and CDR2 as SVGAGI. The germline V and J ends were trimmed by 7 bases and 2 bases, with 14 bases remaining between them. DNA for the CDR3: TGTGCCAGCACTCTAGGACGGAGAAACACTGAAGCTTTCTTT. Amino acids: CASTLGRRNTEAFF.